This T cell receptor beta chain emerged from a study of T-cell memory formation after mild COVID-19. The overall study: The TCR clusters were mostly specific to one donor.

TCR alpha and TCR beta cDNA libraries carrying sample barcodes and UMIs came from 5'RACE with constant-segment primers. MiXCR was run by TCRdb on the 5' RACE reads, yielding one entry per CDR3 protein. The sample lists 430,000 or so distinct CDR3 sequences, around a quarter occurring once. There are 17 residues in the CDR3. V lost 3 bases, J lost 6 bases, and 14 bases stayed unmatched. Germline CDR1 is SGDLS and CDR2 is YYNGEE. The V call is TRBV9, the J call TRBJ2-3; the match to TRBD2 covers 9 bases. Sequenced: PBMCs or a T cell subset sorted from them (not recorded which). The receptor was isolated from an adult woman who had mild COVID-19 (a few samples of this study predate the infection). Cell type and time point are not known. The CDR3 DNA reads as TGTGCCAGCAGCGGACGAGAACTAGCGGGTCTTTTGGATACGCAGTATTTT. Translating it yields CASSGRELAGLLDTQYF.